These T cell receptor beta chains were read from a single sample in a study of CD8 T cells in Susac syndrome. TCRdb independently ran MiXCR on the immunoSEQ multiplex PCR reads; one entry per CDR3 protein. This sample has nearly 25,000 distinct CDR3 sequences, with about 93% found just once. Sequenced material: CD8+ T cells from PBMCs. These receptors all stem from a human donor with Susac syndrome. CDR3s include the opening cysteine and the closing phenylalanine or tryptophan. The D gene is left open where the match is weak. Size is omitted from some rows. Given values are once, few, many or a class for expanded clones.

NA,NA,TRBV5-1,TRBJ2-1,TGCGCCAGCAGCTTGGGACAGCACAATGAGCAGTTCTTC,CASSLGQHNEQFF
TRBD1,once,TRBV12-3/TRBV12-4,TRBJ2-2,TGTGCCAGCAGTCGGACAGGGACCACCGGGGAGCTGTTTTTT,CASSRTGTTGELFF
NA,NA,TRBV5-1,TRBJ1-2,TGCGCCAGCAGCTTGGCCGAGGGGGACTATGGCTACACCTTC,CASSLAEGDYGYTF
NA,NA,TRBV7-3,TRBJ2-3,TGTGCCAGCAGCTTATTGGGAGGGGGTACAGATACGCAGTATTTT,CASSLLGGGTDTQYF
NA,NA,TRBV28,TRBJ1-5,TGTGCCAGCAGTTTACTCCTGTCACCGAATCAGCCCCAGCATTTT,CASSLLLSPNQPQHF
NA,NA,TRBV5-1,TRBJ1-2,TGCGCCAGCAGTTTTTCACCGGGACGGGGACCTATCCCCCCCGCTGGCTACACCTTC,CASSFSPGRGPIPPAGYTF
NA,NA,TRBV7-9,TRBJ1-5,TGTGCCAGCAGCCTGGAGGGCTATCAGCCCCAGCATTTT,CASSLEGYQPQHF
NA,NA,TRBV6-1,TRBJ2-6,TGTGCCAGCAGTCGACAACAAATATCTGGGGCCAACGTCCTGACTTTC,CASSRQQISGANVLTF
NA,NA,TRBV3-1,TRBJ2-5,TGTGCCAGCAGCCAAGTGAACTTCCAAGAGACCCAGTACTTC,CASSQVNFQETQYF
NA,few,TRBV6-2/TRBV6-3,TRBJ2-7,TGTGCCAGCAGTTACTTCTGGGGGCCCAGCTACGAGCAGTACTTC,CASSYFWGPSYEQYF
NA,NA,TRBV7-9,TRBJ2-3,TGTGCCAGCAGCCATGACACAGATACGCAGTATTTT,CASSHDTDTQYF
TRBD1,NA,TRBV19,TRBJ2-7,TGTGCCAGTAGTACCGGGGCAGGGGGCGAGAACTACGAGCAGTACTTC,CASSTGAGGENYEQYF
NA,once,TRBV29-1,TRBJ1-1,TGCAGCGTTGCCGGGACGCAGAACACTGAAGCTTTCTTT,CSVAGTQNTEAFF
NA,NA,TRBV25-1,TRBJ1-2,TGTGCCAGCAGTGGGCTGACTAAGAATGGCTACACCTTC,CASSGLTKNGYTF
NA,NA,TRBV13,TRBJ2-1,TGTGCCAGCAGCTTCTGGGGGACAACCTACAATGAGCAGTTCTTC,CASSFWGTTYNEQFF
NA,NA,TRBV2,TRBJ1-3,TGTGCCAGCAGTATTACCCGGGACGGCATGCTGTCTGGAAACACCATATATTTT,CASSITRDGMLSGNTIYF
NA,NA,TRBV9,TRBJ1-2,TGTGCCAGCCGCTCTGACTATGGCTACACCTTC,CASRSDYGYTF
NA,NA,TRBV18,TRBJ2-6,TGTGCCGCCCCGGGCCGGTTGGGGTCTGGGGCCAACGTCCTGACTTTC,CAAPGRLGSGANVLTF
NA,once,TRBV19,TRBJ2-7,TGTGCCAGTAGTATAGTCAGCGGAGCCTACGAGCAGTACTTC,CASSIVSGAYEQYF
NA,once,TRBV4-1,TRBJ2-3,TGCGCCAGCAGCCAATTCTATCCCGGACCTAGCACAGATACGCAGTATTTT,CASSQFYPGPSTDTQYF
TRBD1,NA,TRBV7-9,TRBJ1-1,TGTGCCAGCAGCTTAGGGACAGGGGGCCCTGAAGCTTTCTTT,CASSLGTGGPEAFF
TRBD1,NA,TRBV6-2/TRBV6-3,TRBJ1-1,TGTGCCAGCAGACCCGACAGGGGGCAGGGGAACACTGAAGCTTTCTTT,CASRPDRGQGNTEAFF
TRBD1,NA,TRBV10-3,TRBJ2-7,TGTGCCATCAGTGATTCCTTCGGACAGGCGCACGAGCAGTACTTC,CAISDSFGQAHEQYF
NA,NA,TRBV20-1,TRBJ1-5,TGCAGTGCTCAGCCCCAGCATTTT,CSAQPQHF
NA,NA,TRBV7-9,TRBJ1-1,TGTGCCAGCAGCTTGGAAGTTTTGGAAGCTTTCTTT,CASSLEVLEAFF
NA,NA,TRBV2,TRBJ2-3,TGTGCCAGCAGTGAAATGTTCGGCTCCTCAAGTAGCACAGATACGCAGTATTTT,CASSEMFGSSSSTDTQYF
NA,NA,TRBV12-3/TRBV12-4,TRBJ2-3,TGTGCCAGCAGTTTACGGCTAGCGAGCACAGATACGCAGTATTTT,CASSLRLASTDTQYF
NA,NA,TRBV6-2/TRBV6-3,TRBJ2-7,TGTGCCAGCAGTTACGGCCTGACCTACGAGCAGTACTTC,CASSYGLTYEQYF
TRBD1,NA,TRBV4-2,TRBJ1-4,TGTGCCAGCAGCCAGCTGGACAGGGAGGAAGATGAAAAACTGTTTTTT,CASSQLDREEDEKLFF
NA,NA,TRBV6-1,TRBJ1-1,TGTGCTATCGGCGAGATAAACACTGAAGCTTTCTTT,CAIGEINTEAFF
NA,once,TRBV6-2/TRBV6-3,TRBJ1-1,TGTGCCAGCAGTTGGAGCACTGAAGCTTTCTTT,CASSWSTEAFF
TRBD2,once,TRBV7-2,TRBJ2-1,TGTGCCAGCAGCTTAGATAGCGGGGGTGCCTACAATGAGCAGTTCTTC,CASSLDSGGAYNEQFF
NA,NA,TRBV9,TRBJ1-1,TGTGCCAGCAGCCCACGGGCCGTCATGAACACTGAAGCTTTCTTT,CASSPRAVMNTEAFF
TRBD1,NA,TRBV3-1,TRBJ2-1,TGTGCCAGCAGCCAGACAGGGTCATCAACATCGGGTGAGCAGTTCTTC,CASSQTGSSTSGEQFF
NA,NA,TRBV2,TRBJ1-1,TGTGCCAGCTGCGGAGGGGACCAGACTGAAGCTTTCTTT,CASCGGDQTEAFF
NA,NA,TRBV9,TRBJ2-2,TGTGCCAGCAGCCCCCGGTCTTCCGGGGAGCTGTTTTTT,CASSPRSSGELFF
TRBD2,NA,TRBV20-1,TRBJ2-3,TGCAGTGCTAGTGACTGGCGGGGGATAGCAGATACGCAGTATTTT,CSASDWRGIADTQYF
NA,NA,TRBV7-8,TRBJ1-5,TGTGCCAGCAGTATACTACTGGACGCGGACTGGCCCCAGCATTTT,CASSILLDADWPQHF
NA,NA,TRBV7-2,TRBJ1-2,TGTGCCAGCAGCCCGACAGAACGGACAGTTAACTATGGCTACACCTTC,CASSPTERTVNYGYTF
NA,NA,TRBV28,TRBJ2-4,TGTGCCAGCAGTTTATGGATCAATCCCAAAAACATTCAGTACTTC,CASSLWINPKNIQYF
NA,NA,TRBV6-5,TRBJ1-5,TGTGCCAGCAGTCTAGGTGTTAGCAATCAGCCCCAGCATTTT,CASSLGVSNQPQHF
TRBD1,NA,TRBV6-6,TRBJ1-2,TGTGCCAGCAGTCCAGACAGGGGCTATGGCTACACCTTC,CASSPDRGYGYTF
NA,NA,TRBV19,TRBJ2-3,TGTGCCAGTAGTATAGTTCCCACAGATACGCAGTATTTT,CASSIVPTDTQYF
NA,NA,TRBV20-1,TRBJ2-5,TGCAGTGCTAGTCAGCGGGCTTTCAGGGGAGAGACCCAGTACTTC,CSASQRAFRGETQYF
NA,NA,TRBV9,TRBJ2-3,TGTGCCAGCAGCGTAGGGGGGAACACAGATACGCAGTATTTT,CASSVGGNTDTQYF
NA,NA,TRBV6-6,TRBJ2-7,TGTGCCAGCAGTTCAGCCCTCAATGGGGCGTCCTACGAGCAGTACTTC,CASSSALNGASYEQYF
NA,NA,TRBV4-2,TRBJ2-5,TGTGCCAGCAGCCAAGATATCGAGGGGGTAGACCAAGAGACCCAGTACTTC,CASSQDIEGVDQETQYF
NA,NA,TRBV5-6,TRBJ2-7,TGTGCCAGCAGCTTGGACAGGAGCAACTACGAGCAGTACTTC,CASSLDRSNYEQYF